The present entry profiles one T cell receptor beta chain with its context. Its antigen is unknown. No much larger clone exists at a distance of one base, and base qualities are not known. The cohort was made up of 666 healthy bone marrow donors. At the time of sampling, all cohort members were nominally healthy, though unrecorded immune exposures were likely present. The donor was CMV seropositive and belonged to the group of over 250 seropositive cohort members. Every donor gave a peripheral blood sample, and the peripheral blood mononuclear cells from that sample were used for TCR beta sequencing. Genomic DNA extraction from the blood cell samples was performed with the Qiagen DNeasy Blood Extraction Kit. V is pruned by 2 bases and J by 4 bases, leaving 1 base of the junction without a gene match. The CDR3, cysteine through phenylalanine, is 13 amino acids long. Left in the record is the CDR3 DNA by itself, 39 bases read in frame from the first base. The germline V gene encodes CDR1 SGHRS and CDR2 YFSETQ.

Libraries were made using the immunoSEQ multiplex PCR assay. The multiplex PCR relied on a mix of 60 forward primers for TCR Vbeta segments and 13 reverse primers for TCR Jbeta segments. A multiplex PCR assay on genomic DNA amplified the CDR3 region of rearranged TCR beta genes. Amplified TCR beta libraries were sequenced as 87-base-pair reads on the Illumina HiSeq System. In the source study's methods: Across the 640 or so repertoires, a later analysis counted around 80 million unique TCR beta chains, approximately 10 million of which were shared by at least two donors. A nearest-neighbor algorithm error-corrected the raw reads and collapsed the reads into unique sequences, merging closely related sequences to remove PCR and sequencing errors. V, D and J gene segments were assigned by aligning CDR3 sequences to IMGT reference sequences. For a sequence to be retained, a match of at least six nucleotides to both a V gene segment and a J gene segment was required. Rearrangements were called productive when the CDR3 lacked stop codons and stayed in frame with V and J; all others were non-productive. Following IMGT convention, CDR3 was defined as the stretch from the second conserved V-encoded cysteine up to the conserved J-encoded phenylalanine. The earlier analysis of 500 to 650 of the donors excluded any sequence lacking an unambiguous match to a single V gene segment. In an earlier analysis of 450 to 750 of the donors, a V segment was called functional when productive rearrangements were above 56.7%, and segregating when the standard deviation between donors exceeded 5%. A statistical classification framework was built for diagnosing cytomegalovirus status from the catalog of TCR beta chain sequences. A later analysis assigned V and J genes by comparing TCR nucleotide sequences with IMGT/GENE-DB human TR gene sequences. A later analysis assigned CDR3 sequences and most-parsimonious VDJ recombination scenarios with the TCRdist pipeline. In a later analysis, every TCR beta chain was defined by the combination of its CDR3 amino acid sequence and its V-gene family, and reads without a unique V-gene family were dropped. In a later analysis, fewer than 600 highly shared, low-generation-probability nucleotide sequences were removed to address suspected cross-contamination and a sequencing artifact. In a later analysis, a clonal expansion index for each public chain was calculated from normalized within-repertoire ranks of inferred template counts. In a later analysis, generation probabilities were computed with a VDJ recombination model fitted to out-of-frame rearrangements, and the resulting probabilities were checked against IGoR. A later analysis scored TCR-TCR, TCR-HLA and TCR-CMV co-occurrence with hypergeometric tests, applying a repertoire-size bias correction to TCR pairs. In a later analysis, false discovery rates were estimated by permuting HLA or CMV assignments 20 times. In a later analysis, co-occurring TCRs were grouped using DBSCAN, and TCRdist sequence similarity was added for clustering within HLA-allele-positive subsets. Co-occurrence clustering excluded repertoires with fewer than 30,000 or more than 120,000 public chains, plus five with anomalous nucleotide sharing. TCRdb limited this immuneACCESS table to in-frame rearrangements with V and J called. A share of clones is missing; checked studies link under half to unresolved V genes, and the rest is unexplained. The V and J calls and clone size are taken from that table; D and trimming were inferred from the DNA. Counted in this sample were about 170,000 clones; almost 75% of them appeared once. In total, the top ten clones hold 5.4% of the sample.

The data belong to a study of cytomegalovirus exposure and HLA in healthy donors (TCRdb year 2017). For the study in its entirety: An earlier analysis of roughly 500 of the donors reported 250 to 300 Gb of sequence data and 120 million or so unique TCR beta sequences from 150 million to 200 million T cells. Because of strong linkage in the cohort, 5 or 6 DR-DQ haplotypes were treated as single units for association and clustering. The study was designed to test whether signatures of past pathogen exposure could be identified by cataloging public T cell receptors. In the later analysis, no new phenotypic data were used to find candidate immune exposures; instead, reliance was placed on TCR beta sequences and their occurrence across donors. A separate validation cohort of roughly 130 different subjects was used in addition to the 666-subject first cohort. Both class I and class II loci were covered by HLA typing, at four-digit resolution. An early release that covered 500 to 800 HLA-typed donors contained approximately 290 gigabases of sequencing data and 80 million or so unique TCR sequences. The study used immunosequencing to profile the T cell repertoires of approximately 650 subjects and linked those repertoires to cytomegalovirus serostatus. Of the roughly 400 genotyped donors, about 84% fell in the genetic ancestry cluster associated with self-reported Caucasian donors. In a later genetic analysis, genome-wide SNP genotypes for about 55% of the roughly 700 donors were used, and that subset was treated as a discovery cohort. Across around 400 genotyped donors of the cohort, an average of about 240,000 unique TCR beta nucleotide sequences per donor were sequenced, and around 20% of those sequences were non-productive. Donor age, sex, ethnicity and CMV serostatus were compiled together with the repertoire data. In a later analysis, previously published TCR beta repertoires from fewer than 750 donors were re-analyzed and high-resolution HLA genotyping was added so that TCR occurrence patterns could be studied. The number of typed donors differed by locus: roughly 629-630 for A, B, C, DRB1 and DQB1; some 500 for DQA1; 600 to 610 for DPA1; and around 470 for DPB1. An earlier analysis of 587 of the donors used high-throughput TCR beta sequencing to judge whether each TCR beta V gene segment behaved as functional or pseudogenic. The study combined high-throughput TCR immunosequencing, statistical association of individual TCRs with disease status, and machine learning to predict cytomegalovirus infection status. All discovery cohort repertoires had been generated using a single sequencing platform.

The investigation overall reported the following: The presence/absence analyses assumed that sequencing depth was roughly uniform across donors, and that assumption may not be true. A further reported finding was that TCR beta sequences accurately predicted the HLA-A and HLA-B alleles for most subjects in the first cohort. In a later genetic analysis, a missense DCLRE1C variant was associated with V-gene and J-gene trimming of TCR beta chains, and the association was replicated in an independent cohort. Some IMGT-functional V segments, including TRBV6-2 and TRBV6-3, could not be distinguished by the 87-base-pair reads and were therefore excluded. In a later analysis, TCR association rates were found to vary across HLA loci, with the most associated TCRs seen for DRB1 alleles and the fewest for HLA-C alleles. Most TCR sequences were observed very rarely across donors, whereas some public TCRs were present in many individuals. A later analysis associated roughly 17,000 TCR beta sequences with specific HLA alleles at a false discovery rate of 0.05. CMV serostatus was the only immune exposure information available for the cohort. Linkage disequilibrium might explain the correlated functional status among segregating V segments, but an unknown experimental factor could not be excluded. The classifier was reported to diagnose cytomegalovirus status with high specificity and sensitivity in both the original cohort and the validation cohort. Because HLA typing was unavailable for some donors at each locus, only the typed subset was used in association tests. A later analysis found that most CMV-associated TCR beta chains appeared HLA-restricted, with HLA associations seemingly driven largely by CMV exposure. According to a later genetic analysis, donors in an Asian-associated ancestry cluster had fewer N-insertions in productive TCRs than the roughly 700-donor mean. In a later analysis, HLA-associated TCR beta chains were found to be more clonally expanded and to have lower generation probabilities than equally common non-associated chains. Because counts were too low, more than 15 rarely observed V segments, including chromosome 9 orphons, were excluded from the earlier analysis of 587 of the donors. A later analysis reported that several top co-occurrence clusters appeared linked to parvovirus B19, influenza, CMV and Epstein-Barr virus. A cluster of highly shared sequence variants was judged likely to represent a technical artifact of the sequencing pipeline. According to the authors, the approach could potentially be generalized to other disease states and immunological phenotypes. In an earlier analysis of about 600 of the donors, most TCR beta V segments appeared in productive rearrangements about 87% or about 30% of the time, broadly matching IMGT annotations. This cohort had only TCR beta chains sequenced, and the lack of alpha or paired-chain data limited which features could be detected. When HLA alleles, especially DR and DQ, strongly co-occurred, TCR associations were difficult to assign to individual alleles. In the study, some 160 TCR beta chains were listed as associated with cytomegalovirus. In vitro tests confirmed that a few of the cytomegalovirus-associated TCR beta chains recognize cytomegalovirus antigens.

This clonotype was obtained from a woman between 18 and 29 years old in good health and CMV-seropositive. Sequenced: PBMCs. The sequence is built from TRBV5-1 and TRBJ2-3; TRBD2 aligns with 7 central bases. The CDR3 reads CASSLGLADTQYF. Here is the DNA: TGCGCCAGCAGCTTAGGACTAGCAGATACGCAGTATTTT.